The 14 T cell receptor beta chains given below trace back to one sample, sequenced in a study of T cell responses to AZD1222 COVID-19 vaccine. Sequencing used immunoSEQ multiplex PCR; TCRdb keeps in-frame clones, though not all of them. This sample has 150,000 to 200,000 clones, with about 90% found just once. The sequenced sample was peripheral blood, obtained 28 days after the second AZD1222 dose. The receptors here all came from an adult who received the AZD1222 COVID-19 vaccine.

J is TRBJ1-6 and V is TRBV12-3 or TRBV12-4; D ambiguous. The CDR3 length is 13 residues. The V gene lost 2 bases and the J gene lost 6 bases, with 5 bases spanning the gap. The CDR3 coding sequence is TGTGCCAGCAGTTTAATTTTTAATTCACCCCTCCACTTT. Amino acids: CASSLIFNSPLHF.

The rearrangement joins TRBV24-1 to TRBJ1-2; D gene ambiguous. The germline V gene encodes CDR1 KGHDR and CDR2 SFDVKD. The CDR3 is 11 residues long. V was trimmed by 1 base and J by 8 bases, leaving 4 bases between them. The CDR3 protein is CATSDLGGYTF. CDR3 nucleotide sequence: TGTGCCACCAGTGATTTAGGGGGCTACACCTTC.

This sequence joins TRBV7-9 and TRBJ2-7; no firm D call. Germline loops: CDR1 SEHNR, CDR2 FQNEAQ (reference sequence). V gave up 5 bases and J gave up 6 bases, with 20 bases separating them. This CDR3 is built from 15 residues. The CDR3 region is CASSPSGRTKAEQYF. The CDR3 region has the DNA TGTGCCAGCAGCCCATCAGGACGGACGAAGGCCGAGCAGTACTTC.

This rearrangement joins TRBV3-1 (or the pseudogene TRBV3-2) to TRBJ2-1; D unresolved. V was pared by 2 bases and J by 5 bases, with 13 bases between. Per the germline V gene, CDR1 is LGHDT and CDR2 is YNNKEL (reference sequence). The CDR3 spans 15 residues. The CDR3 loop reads CASSQPSDPNNEQFF. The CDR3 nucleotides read TGTGCCAGCAGCCAACCCTCCGACCCCAACAATGAGCAGTTCTTC.

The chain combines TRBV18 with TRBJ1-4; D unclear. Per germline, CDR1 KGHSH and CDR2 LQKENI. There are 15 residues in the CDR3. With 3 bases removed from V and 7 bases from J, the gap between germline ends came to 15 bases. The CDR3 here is CASSPPGASTEKLFF. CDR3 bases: TGTGCCAGCTCACCGCCGGGAGCCTCCACTGAAAAACTGTTTTTT.

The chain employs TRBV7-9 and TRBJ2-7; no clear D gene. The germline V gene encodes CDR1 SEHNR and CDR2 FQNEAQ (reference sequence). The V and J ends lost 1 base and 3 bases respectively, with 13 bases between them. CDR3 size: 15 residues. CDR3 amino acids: CASSLGSSSLYEQYF. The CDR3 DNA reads TGTGCCAGCAGCTTAGGATCGTCTTCCCTCTACGAGCAGTACTTC.

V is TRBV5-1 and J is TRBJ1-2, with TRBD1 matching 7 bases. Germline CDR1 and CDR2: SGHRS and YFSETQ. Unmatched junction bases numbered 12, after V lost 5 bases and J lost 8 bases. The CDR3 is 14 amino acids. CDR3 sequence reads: CASSQETGYWGYTF. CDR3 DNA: TGCGCCAGCAGTCAAGAGACAGGGTATTGGGGCTACACCTTC.

CDR3 sequence (DNA): TGCGCCAGCAGCGGCGGCAGGGCTCCCGCTGGCTACACCTTC. The encoded protein is CASSGGRAPAGYTF. V usage is TRBV5-1 and J usage is TRBJ1-2; the D gene is possibly TRBD1 (5 bases). Germline V gene sequence: CDR1 SGHRS, CDR2 YFSETQ. Between the trimmed V and J ends, which lost 4 bases and 7 bases, there was a span of 17 bases. The CDR3 sequence is 14 residues long.

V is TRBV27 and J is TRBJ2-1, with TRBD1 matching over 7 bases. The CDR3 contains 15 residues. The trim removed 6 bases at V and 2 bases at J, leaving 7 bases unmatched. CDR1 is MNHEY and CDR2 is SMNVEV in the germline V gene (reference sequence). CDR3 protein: CASRRPGTAYNEQFF. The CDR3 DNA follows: TGTGCCAGCAGGCGTCCCGGGACAGCCTACAATGAGCAGTTCTTC.

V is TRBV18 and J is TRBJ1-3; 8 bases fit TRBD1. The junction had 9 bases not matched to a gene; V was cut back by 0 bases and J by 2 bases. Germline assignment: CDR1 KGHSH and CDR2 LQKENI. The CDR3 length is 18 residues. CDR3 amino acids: CASSPPGDRSPAGNTIYF. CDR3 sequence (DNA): TGTGCCAGCTCACCACCGGGGGACAGGTCCCCGGCTGGAAACACCATATATTTT.

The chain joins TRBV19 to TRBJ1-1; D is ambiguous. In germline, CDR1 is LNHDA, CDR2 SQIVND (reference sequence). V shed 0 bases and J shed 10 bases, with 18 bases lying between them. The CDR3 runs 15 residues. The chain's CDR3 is CASSIDAETLLGAFF. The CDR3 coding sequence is TGTGCCAGTAGTATAGATGCTGAGACCCTCTTGGGAGCTTTCTTT.

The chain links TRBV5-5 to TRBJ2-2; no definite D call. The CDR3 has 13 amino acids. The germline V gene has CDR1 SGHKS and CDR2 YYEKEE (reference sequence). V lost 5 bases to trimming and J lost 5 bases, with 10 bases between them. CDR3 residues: CASRFGRTGELFF. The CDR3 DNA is TGTGCCAGCAGGTTCGGACGGACCGGGGAGCTGTTTTTT. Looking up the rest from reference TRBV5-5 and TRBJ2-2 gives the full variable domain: DAGVTQSPTHLIKTRGQQVTLRCSPISGHKSVSWYQQVLGQGPQFIFQYYEKEERGRGNFPDRFSARQFPNYSSELNVNALLLGDSALYLCASRFGRTGELFFGEGSRLTVL.

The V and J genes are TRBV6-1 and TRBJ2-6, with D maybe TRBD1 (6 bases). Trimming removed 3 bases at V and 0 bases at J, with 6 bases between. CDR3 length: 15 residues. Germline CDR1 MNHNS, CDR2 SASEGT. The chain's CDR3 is CASSEDSSGANVLTF. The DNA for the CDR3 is TGTGCCAGCAGTGAGGACAGCTCTGGGGCCAACGTCCTGACTTTC.

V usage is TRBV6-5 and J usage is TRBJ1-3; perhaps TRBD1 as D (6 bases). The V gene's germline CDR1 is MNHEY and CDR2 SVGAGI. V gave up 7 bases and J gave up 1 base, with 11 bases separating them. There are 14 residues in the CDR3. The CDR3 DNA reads TGTGCCAGCAATGTACAGGGTTCTGGAAACACCATATATTTT. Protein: CASNVQGSGNTIYF.